This section outlines one T cell receptor beta chain sequence together with its context. Its cognate antigen is unknown. The PCR employed 60 Vbeta primers together with 13 Jbeta primers. Profiled with immunoSEQ multiplex PCR; TCRdb holds only in-frame clones, not every one. This sample has hundreds of thousands of clones, with more than 75% found just once. Healthy people donating bone marrow made up the donors. This sample is drawn from a study of cytomegalovirus exposure and HLA in healthy donors. Study observations and caveats: Follow-up analysis seemed to connect common viral pathogens with several of the most significant clusters identified.

Material: PBMCs. This TCR derives from a male donor in good health and CMV-seronegative.

Written as DNA, the CDR3 is TGTGCCAGCAGTGAAGGGGGAGGGGATGAGCAGTTCTTC. Amino acid sequence: CASSEGGGDEQFF. The rearrangement links TRBV25-1 to TRBJ2-1; 7 bases map to TRBD2. The trim removed 2 bases at V and 8 bases at J, leaving 3 bases unmatched. The CDR3 spans 13 residues. Germline V gene sequence: CDR1 MGHDK, CDR2 SYGVNS.